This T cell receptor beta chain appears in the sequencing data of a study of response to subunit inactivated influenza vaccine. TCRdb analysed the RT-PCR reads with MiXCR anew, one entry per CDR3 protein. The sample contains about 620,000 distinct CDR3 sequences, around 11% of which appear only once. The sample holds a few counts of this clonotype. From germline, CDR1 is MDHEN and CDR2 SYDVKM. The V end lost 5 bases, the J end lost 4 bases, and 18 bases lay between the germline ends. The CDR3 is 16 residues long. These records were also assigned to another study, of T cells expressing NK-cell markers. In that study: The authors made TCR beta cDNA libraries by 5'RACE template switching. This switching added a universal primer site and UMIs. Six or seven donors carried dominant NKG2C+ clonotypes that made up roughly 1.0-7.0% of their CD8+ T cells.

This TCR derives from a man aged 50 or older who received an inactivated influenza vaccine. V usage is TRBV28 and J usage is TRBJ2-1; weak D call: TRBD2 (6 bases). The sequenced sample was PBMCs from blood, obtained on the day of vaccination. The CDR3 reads CASSRLGEDPYNEQFF. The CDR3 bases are TGTGCCAGCAGTCGCTTGGGGGAGGACCCTTACAATGAGCAGTTCTTC.